This T cell receptor (beta chain) was sequenced for a study of shared clonotypes between healthy human individuals. Germline lookup yields CDR1 SGHAT and CDR2 FQNNGV. The CDR3 covers 18 residues. The V gene end was trimmed by 5 bases and the J gene end by 2 bases; junction bases not matched to a gene: 16. Repertoires were generated with immunoSEQ multiplex PCR, while TCRdb's copy carries only in-frame clones and drops some. Of some 1,400,000 clones listed, around 97% are singletons. Notes on the study in general: Owing to a small donor count, the genetic and exposure-history diversity represented was limited.

With regard to this clone: No antigen is known for it.

V usage is TRBV11-2 and J usage is TRBJ2-7; 9 nucleotides match TRBD1. Sequencing was performed on naive CD4+ T cells sorted from blood. This sample's subset: CD45RA+ positively selected. This clonotype was obtained from a man aged 25-40 years in good health. In DNA, the CDR3 is TGTGCCAGCAGCGTAAAACAATTCCGGGACAGGGTAACCTACGAGCAGTACTTC. As protein: CASSVKQFRDRVTYEQYF.